These 10 T cell receptor beta chains share one sample of origin, sequenced in a study of cytomegalovirus exposure and HLA in healthy donors. The PCR made use of 60 Vbeta and 13 Jbeta primers. Profiling relied on immunoSEQ multiplex PCR, and the TCRdb table lists in-frame clones only, not all of them. Of around 220,000 clones in the sample, approximately 68% were seen once. Sample: PBMCs. All receptors derive from a woman aged 30 to 39 in good health and CMV-seronegative.

The rearrangement uses TRBV19 and TRBJ2-7; 8 bases match TRBD1. The J segment lost 5 bases and the V segment lost 5 bases, leaving 8 bases of the junction unmatched. CDR1 and CDR2 from the germline V gene are LNHDA and SQIVND (reference sequence). The CDR3 loop spans 14 amino acids. CDR3 DNA: TGTGCCAGTAGTTCCGGGACAGGAACCCACGAGCAGTACTTC. Amino acids: CASSSGTGTHEQYF.

This chain connects TRBV4-1 to TRBJ2-1, with 12 nucleotides matching TRBD2. The germline CDR1 and CDR2 sequences are MGHRA and YSYEKL. Trimming removed 3 bases from V and 2 bases from J; junction bases left unmatched: 5. CDR3 length: 17 residues. CDR3 nucleotides: TGCGCCAGCAGCCAGCCTAGCGGGAGGGCCCCCTACAATGAGCAGTTCTTC. Protein product: CASSQPSGRAPYNEQFF.

This chain joins TRBV7-9 and TRBJ1-1, with 7 bases aligning to TRBD1. Losses at the gene ends were 4 bases for V and 10 bases for J; bases not matched to a gene: 9. Per the germline V gene, CDR1 is SEHNR and CDR2 is FQNEAQ (reference sequence). CDR3 length: 13 residues. The CDR3 spells CASSSSGQSGAFF. The CDR3 DNA reads TGTGCCAGCAGCTCGTCGGGACAGTCCGGAGCTTTCTTT.

This clone was seen once. V and J are TRBV6-5 and TRBJ2-1; 7 nucleotides agree with TRBD2. CDR1 is MNHEY and CDR2 is SVGAGI in the germline V gene. Trimming removed 5 bases from V and 4 bases from J; junction bases left unmatched: 8. This CDR3 is built from 15 residues. The CDR3: CASSGRDYIYNEQFF. The CDR3 nucleotides are TGTGCCAGCAGTGGCCGGGACTACATATACAATGAGCAGTTCTTC.

The gene calls are TRBV7-6 and TRBJ2-2; D is possibly TRBD1 (6 bases). CDR1 SGHVS and CDR2 FNYEAQ come from the germline V gene. Trimming stripped 6 bases from V and 2 bases from J, with 13 bases between. This CDR3 comprises 15 residues. The CDR3 here is CASRQDSLNTGELFF. The CDR3 DNA follows: TGTGCCAGCAGGCAGGACAGCCTTAACACCGGGGAGCTGTTTTTT.

This clone turned up a few times. The chain couples TRBV2 to TRBJ2-5, with TRBD2 matching 9 bases. From germline, CDR1 is SNHLY and CDR2 FYNNEI. The CDR3 covers 14 residues. The ends lost 7 bases at V and 4 bases at J; junction bases unmatched: 7. CDR3 in amino acids: CASKFVAGVETQYF. The DNA of the CDR3 is TGTGCCAGCAAGTTTGTAGCGGGAGTAGAGACCCAGTACTTC.

The chain uses TRBV7-8 and TRBJ1-1, with D possibly matching TRBD1 (5 bases). This CDR3 has 14 residues. Germline CDR1 and CDR2: SGHVS and FQNEAQ. The V end was cut by 2 bases, the J end by 1 base, with 8 bases between. The CDR3 region is CASSLIQGNTEAFF. The CDR3 DNA reads TGTGCCAGCAGCTTAATTCAGGGGAACACTGAAGCTTTCTTT.

This clone has just a few counts. The chain carries TRBV6-1 and TRBJ1-2; no clear D. The V gene lost 5 bases and the J gene lost 5 bases, with 9 bases spanning the gap. This CDR3 is built from 12 residues. The V gene's germline CDR1 is MNHNS and CDR2 SASEGT. Here the CDR3 reads CASSYTGYGYTF. CDR3 DNA: TGTGCCAGCAGTTATACGGGATATGGCTACACCTTC.

This clone came up once. The chain employs TRBV19 and TRBJ2-3; D not resolved. The CDR3 is 15 residues long. V lost 0 bases, J lost 0 bases, and 7 bases lay in between. Germline V gives CDR1 LNHDA, CDR2 SQIVND (reference sequence). CDR3 region: CASSIEAVSTDTQYF. In DNA, the CDR3 is TGTGCCAGTAGTATAGAGGCGGTGAGCACAGATACGCAGTATTTT.

The chain uses TRBV7-9 and TRBJ1-4, with a weak D call TRBD1 (6 bases). The germline V gene encodes CDR1 SEHNR and CDR2 FQNEAQ (reference sequence). The CDR3 is 14 amino acids. Trimming took off 2 bases at V and 7 bases at J, with 11 bases between the two ends. The CDR3 sequence is CASSLRQDGEKLFF. In nucleotides, the CDR3 is TGTGCCAGCAGCTTACGACAGGATGGTGAAAAACTGTTTTTT.